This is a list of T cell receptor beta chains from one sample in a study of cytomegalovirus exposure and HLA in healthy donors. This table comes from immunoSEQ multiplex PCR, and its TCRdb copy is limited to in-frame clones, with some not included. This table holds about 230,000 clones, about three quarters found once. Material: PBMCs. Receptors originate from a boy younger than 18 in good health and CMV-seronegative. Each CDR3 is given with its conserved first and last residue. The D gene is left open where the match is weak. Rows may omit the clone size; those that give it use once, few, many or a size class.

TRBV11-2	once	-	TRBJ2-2	TGTGCCAGCAGCGCCAAAAACAGCGTTTGGGCCACCGGGGAGCTGTTCTTT	CASSAKNSVWATGELFF
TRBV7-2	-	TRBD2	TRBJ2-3	TGTGCCAGCAGCTTGACACTGACGGCGGGAGCGCCTAGCACAGATACGCAGTATTTT	CASSLTLTAGAPSTDTQYF
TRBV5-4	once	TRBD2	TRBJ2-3	TGTGCCAGCAGCCCCCTAGCGGGGGGCCCCACAGATACGCAGTATTTT	CASSPLAGGPTDTQYF
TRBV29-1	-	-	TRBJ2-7	TGCAGCGTTGAAGCAAGCTATCAGGGCACCTACGAGCAGTACTTC	CSVEASYQGTYEQYF
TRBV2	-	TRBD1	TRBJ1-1	TGTGCCAGCAGGCTACAGGGGGAAGCTTTCTTT	CASRLQGEAFF
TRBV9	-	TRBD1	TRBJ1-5	TGTGCCAGCAGCGTGGATGACAGGGGTATTCAGCCCCAGCATTTT	CASSVDDRGIQPQHF
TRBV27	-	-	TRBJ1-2	TGTGCCAGCAGTACGACAGCCGAAGGCATCTACACCTTC	CASSTTAEGIYTF
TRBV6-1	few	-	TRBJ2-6	TGTGCCAGCAGTGAACTCTCTGGGGCCAACGTCCTGACTTTC	CASSELSGANVLTF
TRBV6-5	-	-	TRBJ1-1	TGTGCCAGCAGTTCTGGAGCCCCCCTCGGGGCTTTCTTT	CASSSGAPLGAFF
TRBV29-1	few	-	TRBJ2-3	TGCAGCGTTGAAGATCGATTCAAAGCAGTGGGGGGACAGCGCACAGATACGCAGTATTTT	CSVEDRFKAVGGQRTDTQYF
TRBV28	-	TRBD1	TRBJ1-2	TGTGCCAGCAGTGGACAGGGGGAAGGCTACACCTTC	CASSGQGEGYTF
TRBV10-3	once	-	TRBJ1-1	TGTGCCATCAGTGAAAGGGGTCAGGGCTCGAACACTGAAGCTTTCTTT	CAISERGQGSNTEAFF
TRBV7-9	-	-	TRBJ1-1	TGTGCCAGCAGCGTCACCACGGACGGGGGTGAAGCTTTCTTT	CASSVTTDGGEAFF
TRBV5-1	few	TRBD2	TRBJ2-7	TGCGCCAGCAGCTTCTCGGCTAGCGGGGACTCCTCCTACGAGCAGTACTTC	CASSFSASGDSSYEQYF
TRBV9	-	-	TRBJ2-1	TGTGCCAGCAGCGTAGCGTGGACATCGAGCTCCTACAATGAGCAGTTCTTC	CASSVAWTSSSYNEQFF
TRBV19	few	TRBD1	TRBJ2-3	TGTGCCAGTAGTAGAGAGGGGGCGGGAGATACGCAGTATTTT	CASSREGAGDTQYF